The 25 T cell receptor beta chains reported below all come from one sample, sequenced in a study of CD8 T cells in Susac syndrome (dated by TCRdb to between 2019 and 2020). Library preparation employed the immunoSEQ multiplex PCR assay. RNA was extracted with the RNeasy kit and roughly 0.45 to 1 ug was reverse transcribed using random hexamers. Through fastp at Q25 and MiXCR, TCRdb rebuilt clones from the public reads, retaining in-frame beta chains. Rows are unified per CDR3 protein, each entry keeping the most common DNA and genes. For this sample there are more than 55,000 distinct CDR3 sequences; over 90% appear just once. The ten largest clones add up to 0.095% to 0.13% of the sample. The sequenced sample consisted of CD4+ T cells from PBMCs. These receptors all come from a human donor with multiple sclerosis.

V and J are TRBV12-3 or TRBV12-4 and TRBJ1-6; D unresolved. The ends were cut back, 6 bases at V and 8 bases at J, with 5 bases in the middle. The CDR3 totals 11 residues. The CDR3 is CASSADSPLHF. The CDR3 DNA is TGTGCCAGCAGCGCAGATTCACCCCTCCACTTT.

V is TRBV4-2 and J is TRBJ2-1, with unresolved D. The CDR3 runs to 15 residues. V was clipped by 4 bases and J by 0 bases, with 10 bases between them. Germline V lookup: CDR1 LGHNA, CDR2 YNFKEQ. The CDR3 sequence is CASSPRRSSYNEQFF. The CDR3 bases are TGTGCCAGCAGCCCACGTAGGAGCTCCTACAATGAGCAGTTCTTC.

This chain connects TRBV7-2 to TRBJ2-7; weak D call: TRBD1 (5 bases). Looked up from germline, CDR1 is SGHTA and CDR2 is FQGNSA. Trimming removed 3 bases at V and 4 bases at J, with 7 bases between. CDR3 length: 12 residues. The CDR3 DNA is TGTGCCAGCAGCTTCCAGGGTTACGAGCAGTACTTC. Amino acid sequence: CASSFQGYEQYF.

This clonotype was seen just once. The chain has TRBV4-1 and TRBJ2-1; D is undetermined. Germline CDR1 and CDR2: MGHRA and YSYEKL. The CDR3 is 13 amino acids. The V end was cut by 4 bases, the J end by 6 bases, with 10 bases between. The chain's CDR3 is CASSRVITNEQFF. CDR3 sequence (DNA): TGCGCCAGCAGCCGGGTCATCACCAATGAGCAGTTCTTC.

The chain uses TRBV29-1 and TRBJ2-3; TRBD2 matches at 12 bases. The CDR3 runs to 15 residues. Germline V gene sequence: CDR1 SQVTM, CDR2 ANQGSEA. Trimming removed 7 bases from V and 0 bases from J; junction bases left unmatched: 5. CDR3 sequence (DNA): TGCAGCGCACGGACTAGCGGGGCGAGCACAGATACGCAGTATTTT. Amino acids: CSARTSGASTDTQYF.

V is TRBV5-1 and J is TRBJ1-2, with D perhaps TRBD1 (5 bases). Germline CDR1 and CDR2: SGHRS and YFSETQ. CDR3 length equals 15 residues. V shed 0 bases and J shed 2 bases, with 11 bases lying between them. CDR3 bases: TGCGCCAGCAGCTTGGACGACAGAAGAAACTATGGCTACACCTTC. Protein product: CASSLDDRRNYGYTF.

The chain couples TRBV12-5 to TRBJ2-5, with 7 bases that match TRBD2. Germline V gene lookup returns CDR1 LGHNT and CDR2 FRNRAP. The CDR3 length is 13 residues. J gave up 2 bases and V 7 bases, and 4 bases lay outside the gene matches. The CDR3 sequence: CASAPGGQETQYF. The CDR3, as DNA: TGTGCTAGTGCCCCGGGGGGTCAAGAGACCCAGTACTTC.

The chain has TRBV10-3 and TRBJ2-6; D is perhaps TRBD1 (6 bases). Looked up from germline, CDR1 is ENHRY and CDR2 is SYGVKD. V was cut by 4 bases and J by 1 base, with 11 bases left in between. The length of the CDR3 is 16 residues. Here the CDR3 reads CAISGQARSGANVLTF. CDR3 sequence (DNA): TGTGCCATCAGTGGACAGGCCCGTTCTGGGGCCAACGTCCTGACTTTC.

The chain has TRBV11-3 and TRBJ1-2, with 7 bases fitting TRBD1. J lost 7 bases, V lost 5 bases, and 16 bases had no gene match. Germline CDR1 and CDR2: SGHNT and YENEEA. The CDR3 is 16 amino acids. The CDR3 loop reads CASSKTRIDRAAGYTF. The CDR3, as DNA: TGTGCCAGCAGCAAAACCCGAATTGACAGGGCTGCTGGCTACACCTTC.

This chain connects TRBV7-8 to TRBJ1-2; tentatively, D is TRBD1 (6 bases). The V end was cut by 2 bases, the J end by 4 bases, with 17 bases between. Germline values: CDR1 SGHVS, CDR2 FQNEAQ. The CDR3 is 16 amino acids. CDR3 sequence (DNA): TGTGCCAGCAGCTTACAGGGGAATCCGGTGATCTATGGCTACACCTTC. Its protein is CASSLQGNPVIYGYTF.

The V gene is TRBV20-1, the J gene TRBJ1-5, with D maybe TRBD1 (5 bases). The CDR3 consists of 13 residues. V shed 2 bases and J shed 4 bases, with 9 bases lying between them. Germline values: CDR1 DFQATT, CDR2 SNEGSKA (reference sequence). The CDR3 sequence: CSARQGNNQPQHF. The CDR3, as DNA: TGCAGTGCTAGACAGGGAAATAATCAGCCCCAGCATTTT.

This chain links TRBV29-1 with TRBJ2-1, with D perhaps TRBD1 or TRBD2 (7 bases each). CDR1 is SQVTM and CDR2 is ANQGSEA in the germline V gene. V lost 7 bases and J lost 5, with 15 bases in between. This CDR3 region has 13 residues. In DNA form, the CDR3 reads TGCAGCGCGGGGACAGCGGGGCACAATGAGCAGTTCTTC. Protein sequence: CSAGTAGHNEQFF.

The chain links TRBV27 to TRBJ1-1; D remains unclear. V was pared by 2 bases and J by 3 bases, with 13 bases between. Germline V gene lookup returns CDR1 MNHEY and CDR2 SMNVEV (reference sequence). The CDR3 sequence is 15 residues long. CDR3 coding DNA: TGTGCCAGCAGTTTAAATCGCGAGGGCTACACTGAAGCTTTCTTT. Its protein product is CASSLNREGYTEAFF.

This chain connects TRBV29-1 to TRBJ1-1; D is undetermined. The germline CDR1 and CDR2 sequences are SQVTM and ANQGSEA. The CDR3 is made up of 13 amino acids. The ends were cut back, 6 bases at V and 1 base at J, with 12 bases in the middle. The CDR3 reads CSVCSGGNTEAFF. The CDR3 DNA sequence: TGCAGCGTCTGCTCGGGTGGGAACACTGAAGCTTTCTTT. Complete variable domain (other parts from reference TRBV29-1 and TRBJ1-1): SAVISQKPSRDICQRGTSLTIQCQVDSQVTMMFWYRQQPGQSLTLIATANQGSEATYESGFVIDKFPISRPNLTFSTLTVSNMSPEDSSIYLCSVCSGGNTEAFFGQGTRLTVV.

This rearrangement joins TRBV4-1 to TRBJ1-4; TRBD1 agrees at 9 bases. CDR1 and CDR2 from the germline V gene are MGHRA and YSYEKL. This CDR3 is 17 amino acids long. J was trimmed by 3 bases and V by 2 bases; bases with no gene match: 7. CDR3 DNA sequence: TGCGCCAGCAGCCAACCGCGACAGGGGGGTTCTAATGAAAAACTGTTTTTT. Translating it yields CASSQPRQGGSNEKLFF.

The rearrangement uses TRBV20-1 and TRBJ2-3; 10 bases agree with TRBD2. The germline V gene has CDR1 DFQATT and CDR2 SNEGSKA (reference sequence). The CDR3 is 15 amino acids. Trimming removed 6 bases from V and 6 bases from J; junction bases left unmatched: 12. CDR3 sequence (DNA): TGCAGTGCGCAGGAAAGGCTAGCGGGGGAGGATACGCAGTATTTT. Its translation: CSAQERLAGEDTQYF.

The V and J genes are TRBV20-1 and TRBJ2-7; a weak D match, TRBD2 (6 bases). Trimming removed 6 bases at V and 6 bases at J, with 24 bases between. The CDR3 consists of 15 residues. Per germline, CDR1 DFQATT and CDR2 SNEGSKA (reference sequence). CDR3 nucleotides: TGCAGTGCCTCGCCTCCGGGACGGGGGAATCGCGAGCAGTACTTC. This encodes CSASPPGRGNREQYF.

The rearrangement uses TRBV14 and TRBJ2-4; possible D gene TRBD2, 5 bases. In germline, CDR1 is SGHDN, CDR2 FVKESK. V lost 4 bases to trimming and J lost 3 bases, with 16 bases between them. CDR3 length: 16 amino acids. In nucleotides, the CDR3 is TGTGCCAGCAGCCCCCTCGGCCGGGAAGGCAAAAACATTCAGTACTTC. It is translated as CASSPLGREGKNIQYF.

The chain employs TRBV6-6 and TRBJ1-5; possible D gene TRBD1, 5 bases. The length of the CDR3 is 14 residues. Trimming took off 6 bases at V and 3 bases at J, with 12 bases between the two ends. The germline V gene encodes CDR1 MNHNY and CDR2 SVGAGI (reference sequence). Here the CDR3 reads CASRTTGHNQPQHF. CDR3 nucleotides: TGTGCCAGCAGAACTACAGGTCACAATCAGCCCCAGCATTTT.

The J gene is TRBJ2-3, the V gene TRBV9; 7 bases agree with TRBD2. This CDR3 spans 15 amino acids. Trimming cost V 2 bases and J 5 bases; bases outside gene matches: 8. Germline V gene lookup returns CDR1 SGDLS and CDR2 YYNGEE. The CDR3 DNA sequence: TGTGCCAGCAGCGTGGTAGCGGGCCGATTAGATACGCAGTATTTT. Its protein is CASSVVAGRLDTQYF.

This clonotype appeared once. The DNA for the CDR3 is TGTGCCAGCAGCCGTGACAGCTCTGGGGCCAACGTCCTGACTTTC. This gives the protein CASSRDSSGANVLTF. The chain has TRBV5-6 and TRBJ2-6, with D possibly matching TRBD1 (5 bases). Germline assignment: CDR1 SGHDT and CDR2 YYEEEE. V was clipped by 4 bases and J by 0 bases, with 8 bases between them. The CDR3 has 15 amino acids.

The chain couples TRBV7-2 to TRBJ2-4; 8 nucleotides line up with TRBD1. V shed 5 bases, J shed 3 bases, and the junction held 3 bases outside the gene matches. The CDR3 length is 14 residues. Germline CDR1 SGHTA, CDR2 FQGNSA. CDR3 residues: CASSPQGGKNIQYF. Here the CDR3 DNA reads TGTGCCAGCAGCCCACAGGGGGGCAAAAACATTCAGTACTTC. Drawing the rest from reference TRBV7-2 and TRBJ2-4, the complete variable domain is GAGVSQSPSNKVTEKGKDVELRCDPISGHTALYWYRQSLGQGLEFLIYFQGNSAPDKSGLPSDRFSAERTGGSVSTLTIQRTQQEDSAVYLCASSPQGGKNIQYFGAGTRLSVL.

In DNA, the CDR3 is TGTGCCAGCAGCATCCAGGGACGGCCTCAAGAGACCCAGTACTTC. Amino acids: CASSIQGRPQETQYF. The chain combines TRBV5-6 with TRBJ2-5, with D possibly called TRBD1 or TRBD2 (5 bases each). The V end lost 4 bases, the J end lost 2 bases, and 15 bases lay between the germline ends. The CDR3 covers 15 residues. Germline values: CDR1 SGHDT, CDR2 YYEEEE.

The chain links TRBV2 to TRBJ2-6; perhaps D is TRBD1 or TRBD2 (5 bases each). Trimming pared 6 bases from V and 0 bases from J, leaving 9 bases between. The CDR3 loop spans 15 amino acids. Per the germline V gene, CDR1 is SNHLY and CDR2 is FYNNEI. The CDR3 DNA reads TGTGCCAGCAGGGGGACGGTCTCTGGGGCCAACGTCCTGACTTTC. Residues: CASRGTVSGANVLTF.

V gene TRBV7-9 combines with J gene TRBJ2-5; D is ambiguous. The CDR3 length is 12 residues. Per germline, CDR1 SEHNR and CDR2 FQNEAQ (reference sequence). Trimming left V 3 bases short and J 5 bases short, with 7 bases between. The CDR3 DNA reads as TGTGCCAGCAGCTTTTCTGGGGAGACCCAGTACTTC. This encodes CASSFSGETQYF.